The 16 T cell receptor beta chains below all came from one sample that was sequenced in a study of regulatory T cells in long-lasting Graves disease. CDR3 regions were amplified by Arm-PCR using iRepertoire HTBI primers to build TCR beta libraries. TCRdb re-analysed the multiplex PCR reads in MiXCR, keeping a single row per CDR3 protein. Of roughly 450,000 distinct CDR3 sequences in the sample, less than 25% are singletons; the top ten hold 6.5% to 10%. Time point given: persistent/refractory GD, antithyroid drugs over 5 years with positive TRAb. PBMCs were the source of the RNA used for TCR sequencing. The starting material was peripheral blood mononuclear cells (PBMCs), obtained when the disease was refractory, from a patient treated with antithyroid drugs. These receptors all stem from a female donor with Graves disease.

This clonotype was picked up many times. This chain connects TRBV10-3 to TRBJ2-5; 9 bases match TRBD2. The length of the CDR3 is 15 residues. V was pared by 2 bases and J by 5 bases, with 6 bases of the junction left unmatched. From germline, CDR1 is ENHRY and CDR2 SYGVKD. Written as DNA, the CDR3 is TGTGCCATCAGTGAGGCCCTAGCGGGGAAGGAGACCCAGTACTTC. Residues: CAISEALAGKETQYF.

This clonotype showed up just a few times. The J gene is TRBJ2-7, the V gene TRBV4-3; D uncertain. With 1 base removed from V and 5 bases from J, the gap between germline ends came to 9 bases. CDR3 length equals 13 residues. CDR1 is LGHNA and CDR2 is YSLEER in the germline V gene. CDR3 sequence reads: CASSQGPLDEQYF. DNA for the CDR3: TGCGCCAGCAGCCAAGGACCCTTGGACGAGCAGTACTTC.

This clonotype was observed a handful of times. The chain employs TRBV3-1 and TRBJ2-1; D gene unclear. V was cut by 5 bases and J by 6 bases, with 8 bases left in between. The CDR3 is made up of 12 amino acids. Germline loops: CDR1 LGHDT, CDR2 YNNKEL (reference sequence). As DNA, the CDR3 is TGTGCCAGCAGCTCTTACTTCAATGAGCAGTTCTTC. Protein: CASSSYFNEQFF.

This clonotype was recorded many times. This rearrangement joins TRBV12-3 or TRBV12-4 to TRBJ2-7; the D gene is possibly TRBD1 (6 bases). Trimming cost V 1 base and J 4 bases, with 8 bases left between them. There are 13 residues in the CDR3. The DNA for the CDR3 is TGTGCCAGCAGTTTAGAACAGGGTTACGAGCAGTACTTC. Amino acids: CASSLEQGYEQYF.

In its sample, this clonotype was seen many times. This chain connects TRBV6-1 to TRBJ1-2, with D perhaps matching TRBD1 (5 bases). The CDR3 length is 13 residues. Germline CDR1 and CDR2: MNHNS and SASEGT. With 8 bases removed from V and 0 bases from J, the gap between germline ends came to 10 bases. The CDR3 nucleotides read TGTGCCAGCCGACAGATAGCTAACTATGGCTACACCTTC. It yields the protein CASRQIANYGYTF.

This clonotype was recorded only once. A much bigger clone sits one base away, suggesting this may be a read error. The CDR3 carries no conserved terminal phenylalanine or tryptophan, so it likely arises from a read error. This sequence joins TRBV7-2 and TRBJ1-2, with no clear D. This CDR3 region has 15 residues. Germline lookup yields CDR1 SGHTA and CDR2 FQGNSA. The V gene lost 3 bases and the J gene lost 4 bases, with 15 bases spanning the gap. The CDR3 bases are TGTGCCAGCAGCTTTCCGGGCAGAGCGAGCTATGGCTACACCCTC. Translation gives CASSFPGRASYGYTL.

This clonotype was detected many times. The rearrangement uses TRBV12-3 or TRBV12-4 and TRBJ2-7, with D hard to call. V was pared by 4 bases and J by 5 bases, with 6 bases between. The CDR3 extends over 11 amino acids. The CDR3 nucleotides read TGTGCCAGCAGTTCATGGGACGAGCAGTACTTC. This gives the protein CASSSWDEQYF.

The table lists this clonotype with a few counts. The rearrangement links TRBV29-1 to TRBJ2-7; 10 bases align to TRBD2. The V gene end was trimmed by 6 bases and the J gene end by 3 bases; junction bases not matched to a gene: 5. CDR1 is SQVTM, CDR2 ANQGSEA, per germline. This CDR3 spans 13 amino acids. The CDR3 nucleotides read TGCAGCGTCCCCGGGACTAGCGTCTACGAGCAGTACTTC. Residues: CSVPGTSVYEQYF.

V usage is TRBV25-1 and J usage is TRBJ2-5, with a weak D call TRBD1 (5 bases). The DNA end is a closer match to TRBJ2-7, so the J assignment may be wrong. Germline V gene data show CDR1 as MGHDK and CDR2 as SYGVNS. There are 12 residues in the CDR3. The CDR3 here is CASSEQGHEQYF. CDR3 nucleotides: TGTGCCAGCAGTGAACAGGGCCACGAGCAGTACTTC.

The table lists this clonotype with a count of one. The chain links TRBV19 to TRBJ1-1; 7 nucleotides match TRBD1. Germline V gives CDR1 LNHDA, CDR2 SQIVND (reference sequence). The CDR3 consists of 16 residues. With 5 bases clipped from V and 0 bases from J, the junction kept 9 bases outside the gene matches. The CDR3 protein is CASSYDRENLNTEAFF. In DNA form, the CDR3 reads TGTGCCAGTAGTTACGACAGGGAGAATTTGAACACTGAAGCTTTCTTT.

The chain links TRBV25-1 to TRBJ2-5; TRBD1 is a possible D gene (5 bases). Germline CDR1 reads MGHDK; CDR2 reads SYGVNS. The ends were cut back, 4 bases at V and 6 bases at J, with 12 bases in the middle. The CDR3 contains 13 residues. CDR3: CASSGIRAKTQYF. DNA for the CDR3: TGTGCCAGCAGTGGCATCAGGGCCAAGACCCAGTACTTC. Supplemented by reference TRBV25-1 and TRBJ2-5, the full variable domain reads EADIYQTPRYLVIGTGKKITLECSQTMGHDKMYWYQQDPGMELHLIHYSYGVNSTEKGDLSSESTVSRIRTEHFPLTLESARPSHTSQYLCASSGIRAKTQYFGPGTRLLVL.

The V gene is TRBV29-1, the J gene TRBJ2-7; D might be TRBD1 (5 bases). CDR3 length equals 13 residues. Trimming shortened V by 0 bases and J by 5 bases, and 11 bases separated the two germline ends. Looked up from germline, CDR1 is SQVTM and CDR2 is ANQGSEA. CDR3 sequence: CSVEEGPLNEQYF. The CDR3 region has the DNA TGCAGCGTTGAAGAGGGGCCCTTGAACGAGCAGTACTTC.

The chain uses TRBV20-1 and TRBJ2-7; 13 bases are shared with TRBD2. Trimming removed 5 bases from V and 5 bases from J; junction bases left unmatched: 3. Germline V lookup: CDR1 DFQATT, CDR2 SNEGSKA (reference sequence). CDR3 length equals 13 residues. Here the CDR3 reads CSARLAGGHEQYF. CDR3 DNA: TGCAGTGCTCGACTAGCGGGAGGACACGAGCAGTACTTC.

V usage is TRBV20-1 and J usage is TRBJ2-7; 7 positions match TRBD2. The junction had 6 bases not matched to a gene; V was cut back by 5 bases and J by 2 bases. This CDR3 has 13 residues. Germline loops: CDR1 DFQATT, CDR2 SNEGSKA (reference sequence). CDR3 residues: CSASLTSPYEQYF. DNA of the CDR3: TGCAGTGCTTCATTGACTAGCCCCTACGAGCAGTACTTC.

This clonotype has ten or more counts. V usage is TRBV28 and J usage is TRBJ2-7; TRBD1 matches 7 bases. J lost 4 bases, V lost 2 bases, and 14 bases had no gene match. This CDR3 comprises 17 residues. Germline CDR1 reads MDHEN; CDR2 reads SYDVKM. CDR3 loop: CASSLRGSPRTGYEQYF. In nucleotides, the CDR3 is TGTGCCAGCAGTTTAAGGGGCTCGCCGAGGACAGGATACGAGCAGTACTTC. Full variable domain (remainder filled in from reference TRBV28 and TRBJ2-7): DVKVTQSSRYLVKRTGEKVFLECVQDMDHENMFWYRQDPGLGLRLIYFSYDVKMKEKGDIPEGYSVSREKKERFSLILESASTNQTSMYLCASSLRGSPRTGYEQYFGPGTRLTVT.

The chain recombines TRBV19 with TRBJ2-6; the match to TRBD1 covers 8 bases. The germline V gene encodes CDR1 LNHDA and CDR2 SQIVND (reference sequence). V shed 3 bases and J 1 base; nucleotides not matched to a gene: 5. The CDR3 runs 17 residues. The CDR3 spells CASSIGQGGSGANVLTF. CDR3 nucleotides: TGTGCCAGTAGTATCGGACAGGGAGGTTCTGGGGCCAACGTCCTGACTTTC.